This section outlines one T cell receptor beta chain sequence together with its context. Amplification yielded TCR beta CDR3 regions, with RNA transcripts as the source. The HTBI primer set drove a first-round RT-PCR of the TCR CDR3. Via MiXCR, TCRdb re-called the multiplex PCR reads, giving one row per CDR3 protein. The sample includes 700,000 to 950,000 distinct CDR3 sequences, under 45% of them seen just once. This sample is drawn from a study of T cells in Graves' hyperthyroidism and ophthalmopathy. Germline lookup yields CDR1 SGHAT and CDR2 FQNNGV. The V and J ends lost 3 bases and 1 base respectively, with 12 bases between them. This CDR3 comprises 15 residues.

This clonotype originated in a woman in her 40s with Graves' hyperthyroidism. The sample comprised blood. The V and J genes are TRBV11-2 and TRBJ1-2, with D perhaps matching TRBD1 (5 bases). CDR3 bases: TGTGCCAGCAGCTTCGGACGGGGCTATAACTATGGCTACACCTTC. Residues: CASSFGRGYNYGYTF. Looking up the rest from reference TRBV11-2 and TRBJ1-2 gives the full variable domain: EAGVAQSPRYKIIEKRQSVAFWCNPISGHATLYWYQQILGQGPKLLIQFQNNGVVDDSQLPKDRFSAERLKGVDSTLKIQPAKLEDSAVYLCASSFGRGYNYGYTFGSGTRLTVV.